The present TCR beta chain was sequenced within a study of T-cell memory formation after mild COVID-19. This clonotype was counted only a few times. What it recognizes is unknown. Germline V gene sequence: CDR1 MGHDK, CDR2 SYGVNS. V was pared by 2 bases and J by 2 bases, with 7 bases between. This CDR3 is 13 amino acids long. Findings and limits, study-wide: Researchers could not confirm that second-wave clones peaking on day 37 targeted SARS-CoV-2.

Using its own MiXCR run on the 5' RACE reads, TCRdb lists one record per CDR3 protein. Here the sample spans over 300,000 distinct CDR3 sequences, 20% to 25% being singletons. The rearrangement links TRBV25-1 to TRBJ2-7, with D hard to call. The clonotype comes from a man aged 18 to 30 who had mild COVID-19 (a few samples of this study predate the infection). Cell type and time point are not known. Input material: PBMCs or a T cell subset sorted from them (not recorded which). The DNA for the CDR3 is TGTGCCAGCAGTGAAGGTGGCGCCTACGAGCAGTACTTC. Its translation is CASSEGGAYEQYF.